A single sample is the source of the 9 T cell receptor beta chains below, sequenced in a study of T cells in localized non-small cell lung cancer. Libraries were prepared by immunoSEQ multiplex PCR; TCRdb keeps only in-frame clonotypes and omits some of them. This sample carries over 45,000 clones, about 90% of them seen once, and the ten largest clones take roughly a fifth. Sequenced here: peripheral blood, sampled before any cancer treatment. These receptors were obtained from a man aged 40 to 75 with stage I squamous cell lung carcinoma.

The rearrangement uses TRBV5-6 and TRBJ1-1; D gene ambiguous. V lost 2 bases to trimming and J lost 0 bases, with 11 bases between them. The CDR3 is 15 amino acids. CDR1 and CDR2 from the germline V gene are SGHDT and YYEEEE. The CDR3 loop reads CASSLDGHLNTEAFF. CDR3 bases: TGTGCCAGCAGCTTAGATGGCCATCTGAACACTGAAGCTTTCTTT. The full variable domain, with the rest looked up from reference TRBV5-6 and TRBJ1-1, is DAGVTQSPTHLIKTRGQQVTLRCSPKSGHDTVSWYQQALGQGPQFIFQYYEEEERQRGNFPDRFSGHQFPNYSSELNVNALLLGDSALYLCASSLDGHLNTEAFFGQGTRLTVV.

V gene TRBV19 combines with J gene TRBJ1-5; TRBD1 matches at 7 bases. The CDR3 sequence is 14 residues long. CDR1 is LNHDA and CDR2 is SQIVND in the germline V gene (reference sequence). With 5 bases clipped from V and 2 bases from J, the junction kept 3 bases outside the gene matches. The CDR3 region has the DNA TGTGCCAGTAGTGTCGACAGGGGCAATCAGCCCCAGCATTTT. Translated: CASSVDRGNQPQHF.

The V and J genes are TRBV9 and TRBJ1-4; D is unresolved. V lost 4 bases and J 7 bases, leaving 17 bases between the germline ends. Looked up from germline, CDR1 is SGDLS and CDR2 is YYNGEE. This CDR3 is 15 amino acids long. The CDR3 protein is CASSPFRGRAEKLFF. The CDR3, as DNA: TGTGCCAGCAGCCCCTTCCGGGGTCGGGCTGAAAAACTGTTTTTT.

The chain has TRBV2 and TRBJ2-3; D gene unclear. This CDR3 has 14 amino acids. The V gene lost 3 bases and the J gene lost 2 bases, with 9 bases spanning the gap. Germline V gene sequence: CDR1 SNHLY, CDR2 FYNNEI. The CDR3 bases are TGTGCCAGCAGTGACACGATTTCCACAGATACGCAGTATTTT. Protein product: CASSDTISTDTQYF.

The V call is TRBV5-1, the J call TRBJ1-2; 7 positions agree with TRBD1. V was pared by 4 bases and J by 4 bases, with 10 bases of the junction left unmatched. This CDR3 contains 15 residues. CDR1 and CDR2 from the germline V gene are SGHRS and YFSETQ. The CDR3 DNA reads as TGCGCCAGCAGCCCCCTACAGGGGAACAGCTATGGCTACACCTTC. Its protein product is CASSPLQGNSYGYTF.

This chain uses TRBV5-4 with TRBJ2-7; D is ambiguous. This CDR3 region has 15 residues. Trimming stripped 0 bases from V and 0 bases from J, with 10 bases between. CDR1 SGHNT and CDR2 YYREEE come from the germline V gene (reference sequence). CDR3 sequence reads: CASSLGALISYEQYF. The CDR3 DNA reads as TGTGCCAGCAGCTTGGGGGCACTCATCTCCTACGAGCAGTACTTC.

The J gene is TRBJ1-5, the V gene TRBV28; 12 bases align to TRBD1. Trimming took 6 bases from V and 7 from J; bases not matched to a gene: 10. In germline, CDR1 is MDHEN, CDR2 SYDVKM. This CDR3 is 16 amino acids long. The CDR3 sequence is CASSPGGQGAYQPQHF. For the CDR3, the DNA is TGTGCCAGCAGCCCAGGGGGACAGGGGGCCTACCAGCCCCAGCATTTT.

The chain has TRBV7-2 and TRBJ2-3; 9 positions match TRBD2. CDR3 length: 16 amino acids. Germline V CDR1 and CDR2: SGHTA, FQGNSA. Germline trimming cut 1 base from V and 0 bases from J; bases unmatched to any gene: 2. The CDR3 sequence: CASSLGLAASTDTQYF. The CDR3 DNA reads as TGTGCCAGCAGCTTAGGACTAGCGGCTAGCACAGATACGCAGTATTTT.

The chain combines TRBV2 with TRBJ1-5, with unresolved D. Germline CDR1 SNHLY, CDR2 FYNNEI. The CDR3 length is 13 residues. V lost 8 bases and J lost 0, with 8 bases in between. CDR3 in DNA: TGTGCCAGCCAGGATTATAGCAATCAGCCCCAGCATTTT. It translates to CASQDYSNQPQHF. Supplemented by reference TRBV2 and TRBJ1-5, the full variable domain reads EPEVTQTPSHQVTQMGQEVILRCVPISNHLYFYWYRQILGQKVEFLVSFYNNEISEKSEIFDDQFSVERPDGSNFTLKIRSTKLEDSAMYFCASQDYSNQPQHFGDGTRLSIL.